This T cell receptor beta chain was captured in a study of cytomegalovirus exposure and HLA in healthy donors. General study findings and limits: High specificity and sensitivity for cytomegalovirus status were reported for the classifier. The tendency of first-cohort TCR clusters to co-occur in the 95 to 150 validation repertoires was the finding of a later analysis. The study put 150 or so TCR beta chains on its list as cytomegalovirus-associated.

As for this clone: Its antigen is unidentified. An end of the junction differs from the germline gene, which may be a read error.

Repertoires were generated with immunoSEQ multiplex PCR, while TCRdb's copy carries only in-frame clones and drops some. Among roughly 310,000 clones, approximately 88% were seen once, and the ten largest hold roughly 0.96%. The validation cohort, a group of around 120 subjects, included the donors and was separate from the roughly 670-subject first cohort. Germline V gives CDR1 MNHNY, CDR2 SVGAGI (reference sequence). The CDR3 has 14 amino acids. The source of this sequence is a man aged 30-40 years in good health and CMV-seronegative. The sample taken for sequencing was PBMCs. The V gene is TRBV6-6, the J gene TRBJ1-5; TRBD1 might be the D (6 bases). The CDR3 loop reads CATSLPGVNQPQHF. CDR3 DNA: TGTGCCACCAGTCTTCCAGGGGTCAATCAGCCCCAGCATTTT.